A single T cell receptor beta chain is shown here with its context. This table comes from immunoSEQ multiplex PCR, and its TCRdb copy is limited to in-frame clones, with some not included. The data contain approximately 130,000 clones, approximately 89% of them seen just once; the ten biggest clones take up approximately 4.3%. V gave up 5 bases and J gave up 0 bases, with 16 bases separating them. This CDR3 has 16 residues. From germline, CDR1 is LNHDA and CDR2 SQIVND (reference sequence). This entry comes from a study of blood T cell repertoires in COVID-19. Turning to the study itself: In each case, the material was cDNA or gDNA derived from T cells, B-cell-depleted T cells, or PBMCs.

This sequence originates from a human donor in a cohort sampled during active COVID-19. Sequencing was carried out using peripheral blood. This chain joins TRBV19 and TRBJ1-2; maybe TRBD1 (5 bases). The CDR3 is CASSPDTPSANYGYTF. Written as DNA, the CDR3 is TGTGCCAGTAGTCCGGACACACCATCTGCTAACTATGGCTACACCTTC.